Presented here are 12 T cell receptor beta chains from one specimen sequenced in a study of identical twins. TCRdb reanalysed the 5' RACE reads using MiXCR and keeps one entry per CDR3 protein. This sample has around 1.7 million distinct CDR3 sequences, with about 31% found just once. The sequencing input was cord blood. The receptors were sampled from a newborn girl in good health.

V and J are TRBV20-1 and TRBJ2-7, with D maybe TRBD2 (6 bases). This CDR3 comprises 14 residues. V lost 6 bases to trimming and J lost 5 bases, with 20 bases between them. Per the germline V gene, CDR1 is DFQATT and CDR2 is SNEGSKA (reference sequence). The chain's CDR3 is CSALARTGGDEQYF. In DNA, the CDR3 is TGCAGTGCGCTAGCAAGGACCGGCGGGGACGAGCAGTACTTC.

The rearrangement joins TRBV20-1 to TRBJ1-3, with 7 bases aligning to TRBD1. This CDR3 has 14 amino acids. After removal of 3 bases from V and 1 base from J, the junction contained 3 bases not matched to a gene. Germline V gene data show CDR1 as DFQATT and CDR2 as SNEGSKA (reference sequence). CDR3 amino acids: CSARTGRSGNTIYF. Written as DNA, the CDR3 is TGCAGTGCTAGGACAGGGAGGTCTGGAAACACCATATATTTT.

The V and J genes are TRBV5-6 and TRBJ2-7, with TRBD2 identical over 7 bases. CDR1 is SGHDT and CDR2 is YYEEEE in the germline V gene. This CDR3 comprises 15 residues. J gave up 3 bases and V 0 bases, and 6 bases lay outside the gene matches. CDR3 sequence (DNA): TGTGCCAGCAGCTTGGGCGGGGGTACCCTCTACGAGCAGTACTTC. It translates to CASSLGGGTLYEQYF.

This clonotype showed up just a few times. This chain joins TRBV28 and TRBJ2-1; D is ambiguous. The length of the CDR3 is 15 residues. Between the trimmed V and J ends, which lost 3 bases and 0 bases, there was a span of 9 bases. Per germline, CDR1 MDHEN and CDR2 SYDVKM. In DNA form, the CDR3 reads TGTGCCAGCAGTTTTGTATGGAGCTCCTACAATGAGCAGTTCTTC. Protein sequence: CASSFVWSSYNEQFF.

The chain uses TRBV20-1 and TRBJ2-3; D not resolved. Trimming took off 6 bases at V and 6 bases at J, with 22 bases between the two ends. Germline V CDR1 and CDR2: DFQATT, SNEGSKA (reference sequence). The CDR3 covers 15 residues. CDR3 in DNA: TGCAGTGCCCACCCAGCGAGCCCCCTCGTCGATACGCAGTATTTT. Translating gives CSAHPASPLVDTQYF.

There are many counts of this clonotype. The CDR3 DNA is TGTGCCATCCGGACTAGCGGGGGCCATAACGGGTCCTACGAGCAGTACTTC. This codes for CAIRTSGGHNGSYEQYF. The chain has TRBV10-3 and TRBJ2-7, with 13 nucleotides matching TRBD2. V dropped 8 bases and J dropped 1; count of bases not matched to a gene: 11. The CDR3 length is 17 residues. Germline V CDR1 and CDR2: ENHRY, SYGVKD.

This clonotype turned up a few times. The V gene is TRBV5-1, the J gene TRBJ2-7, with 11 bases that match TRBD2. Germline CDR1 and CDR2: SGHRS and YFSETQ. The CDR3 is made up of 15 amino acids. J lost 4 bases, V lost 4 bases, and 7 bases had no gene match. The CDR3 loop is CASSALAGGLYEQYF. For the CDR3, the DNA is TGCGCCAGCAGCGCGCTAGCGGGAGGTCTTTACGAGCAGTACTTC.

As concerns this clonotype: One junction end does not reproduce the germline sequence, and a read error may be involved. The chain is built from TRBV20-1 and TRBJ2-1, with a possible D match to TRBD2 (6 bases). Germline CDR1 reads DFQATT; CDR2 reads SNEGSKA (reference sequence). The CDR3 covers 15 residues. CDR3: CSAERGLSSYDEQFF. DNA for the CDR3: TGCAGTGCTGAACGGGGGTTGAGCTCCTACGATGAGCAGTTCTTC.

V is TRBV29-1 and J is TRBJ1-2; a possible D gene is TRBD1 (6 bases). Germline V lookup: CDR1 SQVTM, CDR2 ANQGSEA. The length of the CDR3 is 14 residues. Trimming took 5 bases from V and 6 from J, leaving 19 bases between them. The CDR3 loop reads CSVRSTGLSDGYTF. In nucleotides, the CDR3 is TGCAGCGTTCGAAGTACAGGGCTGAGCGATGGCTACACCTTC.

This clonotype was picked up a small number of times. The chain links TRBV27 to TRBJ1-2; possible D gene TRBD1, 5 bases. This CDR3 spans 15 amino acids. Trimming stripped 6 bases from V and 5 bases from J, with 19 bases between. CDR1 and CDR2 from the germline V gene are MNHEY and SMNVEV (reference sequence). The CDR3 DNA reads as TGTGCCAGCAGCGAAGTACCGGGACGGAGTTATGGCTACACCTTC. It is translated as CASSEVPGRSYGYTF.

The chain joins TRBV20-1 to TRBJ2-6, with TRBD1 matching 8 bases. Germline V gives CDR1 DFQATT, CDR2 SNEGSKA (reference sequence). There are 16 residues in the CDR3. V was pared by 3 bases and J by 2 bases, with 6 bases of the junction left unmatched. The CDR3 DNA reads TGCAGTGCTAGGACCAAGACAGGGGCTGGGGCCAACGTCCTGACTTTC. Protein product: CSARTKTGAGANVLTF.

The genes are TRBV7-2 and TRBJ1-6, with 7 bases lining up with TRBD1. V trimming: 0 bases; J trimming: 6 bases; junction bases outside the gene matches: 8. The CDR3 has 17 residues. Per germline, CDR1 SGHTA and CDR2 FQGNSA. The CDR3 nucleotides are TGTGCCAGCAGCTTAGCCCTCCGACAGGGCTCTAATTCACCCCTCCACTTT. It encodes CASSLALRQGSNSPLHF.